Following are 23 T cell receptor beta chains from one sample sequenced in a study of T cell responses to AZD1222 COVID-19 vaccine. Sequencing was performed with immunoSEQ multiplex PCR; in TCRdb, only in-frame clones are kept and a portion is missing. The repertoire holds about 150,000 clones, with approximately 90% as singletons. Sequences were derived from peripheral blood, sampled 28 days after the second AZD1222 dose. The receptor source for this set is an adult who received the AZD1222 COVID-19 vaccine.

This sequence joins TRBV7-6 and TRBJ1-1; D gene unclear. V lost 1 base and J lost 2, with 11 bases in between. CDR1 and CDR2 from the germline V gene are SGHVS and FNYEAQ. This CDR3 is 15 amino acids long. The CDR3 nucleotides are TGTGCCAGCAGCTTAGTTGGCCCCGGTAACACTGAAGCTTTCTTT. This gives the protein CASSLVGPGNTEAFF.

V usage is TRBV9 and J usage is TRBJ2-5, with 11 bases aligning to TRBD1. CDR3 size: 13 residues. V shed 4 bases and J 14 bases; nucleotides not matched to a gene: 10. Germline CDR1 and CDR2: SGDLS and YYNGEE. CDR3 DNA sequence: TGTGCCAGCAGCCCAGGGACAGGGGGTGAATGTTACTTC. The encoded protein is CASSPGTGGECYF.

This clone was detected a few times. The chain couples TRBV7-2 to TRBJ2-5; D ambiguous. V dropped 0 bases and J dropped 5 bases, with 4 bases sitting between them. The CDR3 runs to 12 residues. CDR1 is SGHTA, CDR2 FQGNSA, per germline. The CDR3 bases are TGTGCCAGCAGCTTAGCGAGGGAGACCCAGTACTTC. Its protein product is CASSLARETQYF.

The chain employs TRBV28 and TRBJ1-1; D uncertain. Trimming pared 5 bases from V and 1 base from J, leaving 14 bases between. The germline gives CDR1 MDHEN, CDR2 SYDVKM. The length of the CDR3 is 15 residues. The CDR3 DNA reads TGTGCCAGCAGTCCCCCTGGAGGAGGGAACACTGAAGCTTTCTTT. It codes for CASSPPGGGNTEAFF.

This clone showed up just once. The V gene is TRBV5-1, the J gene TRBJ1-2; D is perhaps TRBD1 (5 bases). Germline lookup yields CDR1 SGHRS and CDR2 YFSETQ. The V end lost 4 bases, the J end lost 2 bases, and 15 bases lay between the germline ends. The CDR3 runs 15 residues. As DNA, the CDR3 is TGCGCCAGCAGCGAGGGGAGCAGGACAAACTATGGCTACACCTTC. Translating it yields CASSEGSRTNYGYTF.

This clone turned up a few times. This sequence joins TRBV3-1 (or the pseudogene TRBV3-2) and TRBJ2-7; D gene unclear. CDR3 length equals 14 residues. With 1 base removed from V and 0 bases from J, the gap between germline ends came to 7 bases. Germline assignment: CDR1 LGHDT and CDR2 YNNKEL (reference sequence). CDR3 protein: CASSQGPHSYEQYF. The DNA of the CDR3 is TGTGCCAGCAGCCAAGGCCCCCACTCCTACGAGCAGTACTTC.

This rearrangement joins TRBV5-1 to TRBJ2-7, with a tentative D call TRBD2 (5 bases). There are 15 residues in the CDR3. Trimming took 3 bases from V and 2 from J, leaving 15 bases between them. Looked up from germline, CDR1 is SGHRS and CDR2 is YFSETQ. The CDR3 here is CASSSRTSNPYEQYF. The DNA of the CDR3 is TGCGCCAGCAGCTCCCGTACTAGTAATCCCTACGAGCAGTACTTC.

V gene TRBV7-2 combines with J gene TRBJ1-2; 8 bases line up with TRBD1. V was clipped by 5 bases and J by 1 base; unmatched bases: 3. The CDR3 extends over 14 amino acids. In germline, CDR1 is SGHTA, CDR2 FQGNSA. CDR3 sequence reads: CASSADRVNYGYTF. DNA of the CDR3: TGTGCCAGCAGCGCGGACAGGGTTAACTATGGCTACACCTTC.

V usage is TRBV15 and J usage is TRBJ1-4, with D hard to call. V lost 0 bases and J lost 0, with 8 bases in between. The CDR3 loop spans 16 amino acids. Germline CDR1 is LNHNV and CDR2 is YYDKDF (reference sequence). Written as DNA, the CDR3 is TGTGCCACCAGCAGAGATAGAACTGCAACTAATGAAAAACTGTTTTTT. Its translation: CATSRDRTATNEKLFF.

This clone was recorded once. The CDR3 bases are TGTGCCAGTAGTGTCCAACAGGGATCTGGCAATCAGCCCCAGCATTTT. It specifies CASSVQQGSGNQPQHF. V is TRBV19 and J is TRBJ1-5, with D tentatively TRBD1 (6 bases). The CDR3 has 16 residues. Trimming took 5 bases from V and 2 from J, leaving 16 bases between them. Germline CDR1 reads LNHDA; CDR2 reads SQIVND (reference sequence).

CDR3 region: CASSLKPDRGSGYTF. As DNA, the CDR3 is TGTGCCAGCAGTTTAAAGCCCGACAGGGGTTCTGGCTACACCTTC. The V gene is TRBV27, the J gene TRBJ1-2; 8 bases line up with TRBD1. The CDR3 has 15 amino acids. Germline V gene sequence: CDR1 MNHEY, CDR2 SMNVEV (reference sequence). After removal of 2 bases from V and 7 bases from J, the junction contained 9 bases not matched to a gene.

The J gene is TRBJ1-2, the V gene TRBV7-8; no firm D call. Trimming shortened V by 0 bases and J by 5 bases, and 4 bases separated the two germline ends. The CDR3 has 12 amino acids. Germline CDR1 SGHVS, CDR2 FQNEAQ. The CDR3 coding sequence is TGTGCCAGCAGCTTAGCGCATTATGGCTACACCTTC. Its translation: CASSLAHYGYTF.

This clone has just one count. The chain combines TRBV7-3 with TRBJ1-5; D not resolved. This CDR3 has 13 amino acids. Germline CDR1 and CDR2: SGHTA and FQGTGA. V gave up 0 bases and J gave up 7 bases, with 7 bases separating them. The CDR3 here is CASSLTAGQPQHF. The CDR3 DNA reads TGTGCCAGCAGCTTAACCGCAGGCCAGCCCCAGCATTTT.

V and J are TRBV14 and TRBJ2-7; the D is unclear. Per germline, CDR1 SGHDN and CDR2 FVKESK. This CDR3 is built from 16 residues. The V gene lost 4 bases and the J gene lost 2 bases, with 18 bases spanning the gap. The DNA for the CDR3 is TGTGCCAGCAGCCCGCGTCCGTCGTTGGGCACCTACGAGCAGTACTTC. It yields the protein CASSPRPSLGTYEQYF.

V is TRBV15 and J is TRBJ2-1; no clear D. The CDR3 runs to 12 residues. Germline V gene lookup returns CDR1 LNHNV and CDR2 YYDKDF (reference sequence). Trimming removed 5 bases at V and 9 bases at J, with 11 bases between. The CDR3 nucleotides read TGTGCCACCAGCGGCGGCAGAGCTGAGCAGTTCTTC. Its translation is CATSGGRAEQFF.

This chain joins TRBV9 and TRBJ2-1, with D uncertain. V lost 0 bases and J 10 bases, leaving 8 bases between the germline ends. Germline CDR1 is SGDLS and CDR2 is YYNGEE. The CDR3 length is 12 residues. The chain's CDR3 is CASSVDSTEQFF. The CDR3 DNA follows: TGTGCCAGCAGCGTAGACTCCACGGAGCAGTTCTTC.

The chain uses TRBV28 and TRBJ1-2, with D possibly matching TRBD1 (5 bases). V shed 8 bases and J shed 8 bases, with 18 bases lying between them. The germline gives CDR1 MDHEN, CDR2 SYDVKM. CDR3 length: 13 residues. The CDR3 DNA reads as TGTGCCAGCCGACCAGGGCCTGGGGGGGGCTACACCTTC. Protein product: CASRPGPGGGYTF.

This rearrangement joins TRBV27 to TRBJ1-1, with unresolved D. The CDR3 runs 14 residues. Germline lookup yields CDR1 MNHEY and CDR2 SMNVEV (reference sequence). The V end lost 4 bases, the J end lost 4 bases, and 13 bases lay between the germline ends. The CDR3: CASSYDDRATEAFF. Written as DNA, the CDR3 is TGTGCCAGCAGTTATGACGATAGGGCCACTGAAGCTTTCTTT.

The chain couples TRBV18 to TRBJ1-5; D is perhaps TRBD1 (5 bases). The CDR3 loop spans 15 amino acids. Trimming removed 0 bases at V and 4 bases at J, with 10 bases between. The V gene's germline CDR1 is KGHSH and CDR2 LQKENI. CDR3 sequence (DNA): TGTGCCAGCTCACCACCCGGGACGGCGAATCAGCCCCAGCATTTT. Translated, it gives CASSPPGTANQPQHF.

The chain has TRBV11-1 and TRBJ1-2, with a tentative D call TRBD1 (6 bases). This CDR3 is 13 amino acids long. Germline CDR1 SGHAT, CDR2 FQDESV (reference sequence). V was trimmed by 5 bases and J by 1 base, leaving 8 bases between them. The CDR3 DNA reads as TGTGCCAGCAGCCTAGGGGGTAACTATGGCTACACCTTC. It is translated as CASSLGGNYGYTF.

The chain employs TRBV6-5 and TRBJ2-5; no reliable D call. The V and J ends lost 7 bases and 7 bases respectively, with 10 bases between them. The CDR3 covers 11 residues. Germline loops: CDR1 MNHEY, CDR2 SVGAGI. CDR3 bases: TGTGCCAGCACTTCTCGCGGGACCCAGTACTTC. This translates into CASTSRGTQYF.

The genes are TRBV19 and TRBJ2-7, with a weak D call TRBD1 (6 bases). The germline gives CDR1 LNHDA, CDR2 SQIVND (reference sequence). The CDR3 totals 16 residues. V dropped 3 bases and J dropped 2 bases, with 17 bases sitting between them. The CDR3 bases are TGTGCCAGTAGTATCGGACAGCTAACACCCCCCTACGAGCAGTACTTC. Its protein product is CASSIGQLTPPYEQYF.

The chain is built from TRBV9 and TRBJ2-1, with D perhaps matching TRBD2 (6 bases). CDR1 SGDLS and CDR2 YYNGEE come from the germline V gene. V lost 2 bases and J lost 9, with 15 bases in between. The CDR3 spans 14 residues. The CDR3 nucleotides read TGTGCCAGCAGCGTCCAGACTAGGTCCCGTGAGCAGTTCTTC. Residues: CASSVQTRSREQFF.